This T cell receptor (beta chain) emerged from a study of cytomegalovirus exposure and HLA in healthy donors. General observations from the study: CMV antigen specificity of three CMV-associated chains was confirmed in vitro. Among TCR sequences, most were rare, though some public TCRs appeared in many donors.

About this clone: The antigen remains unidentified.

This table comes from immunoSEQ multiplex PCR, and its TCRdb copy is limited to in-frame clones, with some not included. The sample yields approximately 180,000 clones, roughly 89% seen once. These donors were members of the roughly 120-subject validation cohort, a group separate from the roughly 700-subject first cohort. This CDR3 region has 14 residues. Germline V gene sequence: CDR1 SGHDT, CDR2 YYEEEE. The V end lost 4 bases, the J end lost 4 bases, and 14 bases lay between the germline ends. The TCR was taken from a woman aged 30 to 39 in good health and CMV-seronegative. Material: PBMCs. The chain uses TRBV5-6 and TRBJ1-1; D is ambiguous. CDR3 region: CASSADTGFTEAFF. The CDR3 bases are TGTGCCAGCAGCGCCGACACTGGGTTCACTGAAGCTTTCTTT.